Listed here is a single T cell receptor (beta chain). This clone has a handful of counts. This clone's antigen is unknown. Base qualities are not recorded, but no much larger clone differs from it by a single base. TCR CDR3 regions were amplified from genomic DNA by multiplex PCR using the deep immunoSEQ assay. Extracted genomic DNA from each cell subset was spread evenly across all wells of several immunoSEQ 96-well plates, with each plate serving as a replicate. For unsorted PBMC, each replicate PCR was loaded with approximately 320 ng genomic DNA, equivalent to tens of thousands of T cell genomes. Genomic DNA from unsorted PBMC was sequenced over ten immunoSEQ deep assay plates. Purified libraries were quantified with a Qubit 3.0 fluorometer, sized on a Bioanalyzer 2100, and re-quantified with the KAPA Library Quantification kit. A separate single-read 150-cycle Illumina NextSeq 550 flow cell was used to sequence each immunoSEQ 96-well plate. Per the original workflow: Because the immunoSEQ output held only junctional sequences and lacked quality scores, the filtering could not match the filtering applied to full-length reads. Sequences were annotated with PyIR, a Python wrapper for IgBLAST v1.9, and V/J genes and CDR3 were assigned using IMGT germline references. Any read was removed if the V/J assignment was weak (E-value above 1e-6), the CDR3 was missing, or the read contained stop codons, out-of-frame junctions, or ambiguous translated residues. A V3J clonotype was defined by an identical inferred V gene, J gene, and CDR3 amino acid sequence. Percentage overlap between repertoires was computed as shared unique clonotypes divided by the size of the smaller repertoire. Richness of each repertoire was evaluated using RTK rarefaction, the Chao1 estimator, and Recon v2.1 estimates of unobserved clonotypes. Entries here come from immuneACCESS through TCRdb and include only in-frame sequences with V and J called. Some clones fail to appear in such tables; in the studies checked, an unresolved V gene covers under half of the shortfall, and the cause of the remainder is unknown. V and J calls and clone size are those listed in that table; D and trimming were worked out from the DNA. The sample profile shows about 520,000 clones; about 72% of them were found once. The ten largest clones capture 9.5% to 15% of the sample.

The data belong to a study of shared clonotypes between healthy human individuals (dated by TCRdb to the early 2020s). Turning to the overall study: A couple of women and a few men aged 18 to 49 years were included in the cohort. To estimate repertoire size and how much clonotype sharing occurs between individuals, the study deeply sequenced the blood TCR repertoires of several healthy adults. Libraries were prepared and TCR repertoires were sequenced by different laboratories using diverse techniques, in order to increase sequencing depth and limit assay-specific biases. Leukapheresis yielded between about 0.85 and 9.5 billion PBMCs per donor.

Broad study findings and their caveats: Sampling was restricted to blood, and TCR repertoires in tissues likely differ from the TCR repertoires found in blood. Pairwise subsampling indicated that sequencing depth was expected to affect the degree of clonotype sharing among donors. Because the study included a small number of donors, the genetic and exposure-history diversity represented was limited.

The donors were healthy, HIV-negative adults who had no recently reported acute infections or vaccinations. All donors were Caucasian adults living in Nashville, Tennessee, USA. In the unsorted samples, tens of millions of PBMCs were counted, and genomic DNA was extracted using the QIAamp DNA Blood Mini kit. Blood was obtained by leukapheresis, after which PBMCs were separated by Ficoll-Histopaque density gradient centrifugation and cryopreserved in liquid nitrogen vapor phase. Sequences were obtained from PBMCs. The sequence derives from a woman between 40 and 50 years old in good health. Some clones in this sample may be carry-over from other donors' samples.

The CDR3 corresponds to CASSNPGRVGGHRETQYF. The bases are TGTGCCAGTAGTAACCCGGGCCGAGTAGGCGGGCATCGGGAGACCCAGTACTTC. This receptor chain uses TRBV19 and TRBJ2-5; the best D guess is TRBD2, with 5 bases matching. The CDR3, cysteine through phenylalanine, is 18 amino acids long. CDR3 DNA is the only sequence kept; it has 54 bases, read in frame from the first base. From a lookup of the germline V gene (reference sequence), CDR1 and CDR2 are LNHDA and SQIVND. Cut back by 4 bases and 5 bases, the V and J ends lie 26 bases apart.